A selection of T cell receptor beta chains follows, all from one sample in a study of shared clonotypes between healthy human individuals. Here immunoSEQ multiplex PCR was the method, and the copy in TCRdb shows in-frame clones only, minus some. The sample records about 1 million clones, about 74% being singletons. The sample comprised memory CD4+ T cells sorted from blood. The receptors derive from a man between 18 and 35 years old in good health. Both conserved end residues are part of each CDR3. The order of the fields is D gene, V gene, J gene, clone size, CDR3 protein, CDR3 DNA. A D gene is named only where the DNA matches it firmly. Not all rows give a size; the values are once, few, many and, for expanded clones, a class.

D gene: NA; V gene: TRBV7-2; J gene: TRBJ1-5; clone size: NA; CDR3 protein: CASSLLAGFGNQPQHF; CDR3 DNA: TGTGCCAGCAGCTTACTTGCTGGGTTTGGCAATCAGCCCCAGCATTTT
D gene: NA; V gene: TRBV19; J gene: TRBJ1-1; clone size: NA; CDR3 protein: CASSWSNTEAFF; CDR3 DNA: TGTGCCAGTAGCTGGTCGAACACTGAAGCTTTCTTT
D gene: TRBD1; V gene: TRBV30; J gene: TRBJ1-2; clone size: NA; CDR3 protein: CAWSTPGQGRVYTF; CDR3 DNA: TGTGCCTGGAGTACGCCGGGACAGGGTAGGGTCTACACCTTC
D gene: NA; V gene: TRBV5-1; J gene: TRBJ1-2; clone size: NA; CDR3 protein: CASSLSTSANYGYTF; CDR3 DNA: TGCGCCAGCAGCTTGAGTACGTCAGCTAACTATGGCTACACCTTC
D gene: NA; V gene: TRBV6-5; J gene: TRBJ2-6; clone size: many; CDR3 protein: CAKPRTEGANVLTF; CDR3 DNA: TGTGCCAAGCCACGGACGGAGGGCGCCAACGTCCTGACTTTC
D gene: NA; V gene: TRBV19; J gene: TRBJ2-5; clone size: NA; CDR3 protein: CASSIARTAQETQYF; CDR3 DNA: TGTGCCAGTAGTATAGCTCGGACGGCCCAAGAGACCCAGTACTTC
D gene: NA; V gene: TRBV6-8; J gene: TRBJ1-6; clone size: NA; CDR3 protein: CASSITGSSYNSPLHF; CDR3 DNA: TGTGCCAGCAGTATCACAGGGAGCTCCTATAATTCACCCCTCCACTTT
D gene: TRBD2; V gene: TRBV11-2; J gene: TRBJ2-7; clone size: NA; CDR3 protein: CASSLREGLGEQYF; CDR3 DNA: TGTGCCAGCAGCTTACGGGAGGGACTTGGCGAGCAGTACTTC
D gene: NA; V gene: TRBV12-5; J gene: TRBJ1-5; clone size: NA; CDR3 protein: CASGSPPGRPHF; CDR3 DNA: TGTGCTAGTGGTTCCCCGCCGGGACGTCCGCATTTT
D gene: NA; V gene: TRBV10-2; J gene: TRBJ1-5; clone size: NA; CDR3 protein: CASSDGLVIQPQHF; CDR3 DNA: TGCGCCAGCAGTGACGGACTGGTTATCCAGCCCCAGCATTTT
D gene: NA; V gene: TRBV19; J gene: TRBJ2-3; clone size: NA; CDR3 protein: CASNPPGGPDTQYF; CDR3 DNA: TGTGCCAGTAACCCCCCCGGGGGCCCAGATACGCAGTATTTT
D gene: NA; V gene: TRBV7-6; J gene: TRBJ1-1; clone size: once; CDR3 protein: CASSLPGENTEAFF; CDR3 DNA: TGTGCCAGCAGCTTACCGGGTGAAAACACTGAAGCTTTCTTT
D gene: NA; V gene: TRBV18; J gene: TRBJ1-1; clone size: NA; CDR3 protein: CASSPGPGNTEAFF; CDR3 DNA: TGTGCCAGCTCACCAGGGCCGGGGAACACTGAAGCTTTCTTT
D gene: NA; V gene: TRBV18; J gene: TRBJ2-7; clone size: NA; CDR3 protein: CASSLRRGAEQYF; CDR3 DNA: TGTGCCAGCTCACTTCGTAGGGGGGCCGAGCAGTACTTC
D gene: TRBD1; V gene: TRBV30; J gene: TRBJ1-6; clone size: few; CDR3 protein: CAWTRGLGDSPLHF; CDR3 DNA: TGTGCCTGGACCAGGGGGCTCGGTGATTCACCCCTCCACTTT
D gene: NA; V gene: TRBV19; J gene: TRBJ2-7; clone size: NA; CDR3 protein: CASSIDLNPDEQYF; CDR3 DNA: TGTGCCAGTAGTATTGACTTAAATCCCGACGAGCAGTACTTC
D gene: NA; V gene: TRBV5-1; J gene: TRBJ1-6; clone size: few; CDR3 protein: CASSSDRDSPLHF; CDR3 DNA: TGCGCCAGCAGCTCGGACAGAGATTCACCCCTCCACTTT
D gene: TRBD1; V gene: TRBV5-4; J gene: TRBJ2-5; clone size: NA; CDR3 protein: CASSPGQGVQETQYF; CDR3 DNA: TGTGCCAGCAGCCCCGGACAGGGGGTCCAAGAGACCCAGTACTTC
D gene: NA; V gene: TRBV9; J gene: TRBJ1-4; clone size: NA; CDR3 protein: CASSVASNNEKLFF; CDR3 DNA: TGTGCCAGCAGCGTAGCCAGTAATAATGAAAAACTGTTTTTT
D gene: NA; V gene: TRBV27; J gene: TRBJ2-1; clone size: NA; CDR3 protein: CASKERNTYNEQFF; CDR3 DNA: TGTGCCAGCAAGGAGCGGAATACCTACAATGAGCAGTTCTTC
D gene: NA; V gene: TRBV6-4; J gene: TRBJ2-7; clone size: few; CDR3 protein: CASRGQGDYEQYF; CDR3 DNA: TGTGCCAGCAGAGGCCAAGGGGACTACGAGCAGTACTTC
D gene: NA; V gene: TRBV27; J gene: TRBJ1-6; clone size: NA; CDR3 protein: CASSLLADYKGSSYNSPLHF; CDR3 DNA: TGTGCCAGCAGTTTATTGGCGGACTATAAGGGAAGCTCCTATAATTCACCCCTCCACTTT
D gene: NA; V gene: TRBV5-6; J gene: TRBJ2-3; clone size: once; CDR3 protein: CASRHGPRGTDTQYF; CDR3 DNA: TGTGCCAGTCGTCATGGGCCTCGGGGCACAGATACGCAGTATTTT
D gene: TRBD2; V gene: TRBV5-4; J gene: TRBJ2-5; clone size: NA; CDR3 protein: CASSSGGSDLQETQYF; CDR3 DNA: TGTGCCAGCAGCTCCGGCGGGAGCGATCTCCAAGAGACCCAGTACTTC
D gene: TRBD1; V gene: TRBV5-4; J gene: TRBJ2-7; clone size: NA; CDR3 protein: CASSWDRGPYEQYF; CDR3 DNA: TGTGCCAGCAGCTGGGACAGGGGGCCGTACGAGCAGTACTTC
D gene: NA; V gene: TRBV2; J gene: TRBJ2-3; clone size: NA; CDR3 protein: CASSEVEVRTDTQYF; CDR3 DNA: TGTGCCAGCAGTGAAGTGGAAGTTAGGACAGATACGCAGTATTTT
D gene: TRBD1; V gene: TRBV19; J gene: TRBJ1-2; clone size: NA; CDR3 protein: CASSMFPPGQGDGGYTF; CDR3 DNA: TGTGCCAGTAGTATGTTCCCCCCAGGACAGGGGGATGGTGGCTACACCTTC
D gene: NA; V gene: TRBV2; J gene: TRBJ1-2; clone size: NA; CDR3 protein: CASSVVIGAGSQGYTF; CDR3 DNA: TGTGCCAGCAGTGTCGTCATCGGGGCGGGTTCTCAGGGCTACACCTTC
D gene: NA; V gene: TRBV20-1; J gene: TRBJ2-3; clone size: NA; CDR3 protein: CSAVSTDTQYF; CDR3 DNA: TGCAGTGCCGTTAGCACAGATACGCAGTATTTT
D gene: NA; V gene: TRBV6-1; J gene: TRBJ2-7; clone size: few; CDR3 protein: CASSERAPWEQYF; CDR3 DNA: TGTGCCAGCAGTGAAAGAGCGCCGTGGGAGCAGTACTTC
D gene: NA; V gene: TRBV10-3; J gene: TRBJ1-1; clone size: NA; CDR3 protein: CAISEGVANTEAFF; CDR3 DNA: TGTGCCATCAGTGAGGGTGTAGCGAACACTGAAGCTTTCTTT
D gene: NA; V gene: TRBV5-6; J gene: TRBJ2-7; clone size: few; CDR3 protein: CASSVGQSRGQYF; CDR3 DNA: TGTGCCAGCAGTGTCGGACAGTCCCGCGGGCAGTACTTC
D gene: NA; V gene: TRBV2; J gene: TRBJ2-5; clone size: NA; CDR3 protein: CASSPDQSYQETQYF; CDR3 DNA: TGTGCCAGCAGTCCGGACCAATCCTACCAAGAGACCCAGTACTTC